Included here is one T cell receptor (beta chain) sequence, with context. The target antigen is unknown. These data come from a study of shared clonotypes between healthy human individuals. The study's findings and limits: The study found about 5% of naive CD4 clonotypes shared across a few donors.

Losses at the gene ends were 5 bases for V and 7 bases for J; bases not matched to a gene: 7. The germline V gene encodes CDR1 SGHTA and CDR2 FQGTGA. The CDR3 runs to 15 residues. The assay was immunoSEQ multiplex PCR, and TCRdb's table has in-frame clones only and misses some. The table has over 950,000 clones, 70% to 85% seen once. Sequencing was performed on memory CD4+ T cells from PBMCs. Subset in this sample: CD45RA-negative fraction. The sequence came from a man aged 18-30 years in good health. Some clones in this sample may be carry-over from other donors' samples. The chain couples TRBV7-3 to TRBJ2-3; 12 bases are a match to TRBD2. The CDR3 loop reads CASSGLAGPTYTQYF. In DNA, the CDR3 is TGTGCCAGCAGCGGACTAGCGGGACCAACATATACGCAGTATTTT.